Sequencing of this T cell receptor beta chain was carried out in a study of cytomegalovirus exposure and HLA in healthy donors. The junction had 11 bases not matched to a gene; V was cut back by 1 base and J by 4 bases. The CDR3 totals 17 residues. The germline CDR1 and CDR2 sequences are MGHRA and YSYEKL. Primers for the PCR totalled 60 Vbeta and 13 Jbeta. Sequencing used immunoSEQ multiplex PCR; TCRdb keeps in-frame clones, though not all of them. The sample comprises approximately 51,000 clones, 72% of which are singletons, and 5% to 6.5% rests with the top ten. This sequence originates from a man younger than 40 in good health and CMV-seronegative. The sample was PBMCs. The rearrangement joins TRBV4-1 to TRBJ2-5, with 8 bases aligning to TRBD1. CDR3 DNA: TGCGCCAGCAGCCAAGCCCTCCACGGACAGGGACGAGAGACCCAGTACTTC. This gives the protein CASSQALHGQGRETQYF.